In this sample, the clone carrying this T cell receptor (beta chain) turned up a few times. Its specificity is unknown. TCRdb ran MiXCR on the reads and lists one entry per CDR3 protein. The sample lists about 83,000 distinct CDR3 sequences; 25% to 35% were seen once. The sample belongs to a study of T cell repertoires in cytomegalovirus infection. Background on the study: Signatures in public TCR beta sequences pointed to both CMV infection and matching HLA type.

Trimming left V 0 bases short and J 6 bases short, with 9 bases between. This CDR3 spans 13 amino acids. Germline CDR1 reads MGHRA; CDR2 reads YSYEKL. The chain has TRBV4-1 and TRBJ2-7, with a weak D call TRBD2 (6 bases). This specimen was CD8+ T cells from cultured PBMCs, taken from culture after CMV antigen stimulation. This sequence originates from a human donor in good health (CMV status not recorded). Some clones in this sample may be carry-over from other donors' samples. The CDR3 DNA reads as TGCGCCAGCAGCCAAGATATCGGGGGCGAGCAGTACTTC. Encoded protein: CASSQDIGGEQYF.